Sequencing of this T cell receptor beta chain was carried out in a study of blood T cell repertoires in COVID-19. Looking at the study overall: The United States, Italy and Spain supplied acute and convalescent COVID-19 samples.

V was cut by 0 bases and J by 7 bases, with 19 bases left in between. Looked up from germline, CDR1 is LNHDA and CDR2 is SQIVND (reference sequence). The length of the CDR3 is 17 residues. TCRdb's table, derived via immunoSEQ multiplex PCR, lists solely in-frame clones and lacks some. Among some 68,000 clones listed, roughly 90% were seen once. The chain carries TRBV19 and TRBJ2-1; D is perhaps TRBD1 (6 bases). Sequencing was done on a sample of peripheral blood. The source of this sequence is a man aged 35 to 55 with COVID-19, enrolled during active disease. CDR3 nucleotide sequence: TGTGCCAGTAGTATAGACCGGGACACCAGCCGGGGTAATGAGCAGTTCTTC. Translated: CASSIDRDTSRGNEQFF.